Listed below are T cell receptor beta chains from one sample, sequenced in a study of T cells in Graves' hyperthyroidism and ophthalmopathy. Each CDR3 protein gets one entry after TCRdb re-called the multiplex PCR reads with MiXCR. The table records approximately 870,000 distinct CDR3 sequences, around 38% of them present only once. Sequencing was carried out using blood. The source is a young man with Graves' hyperthyroidism. The CDR3 runs from the conserved cysteine through the conserved F or W. The D gene is left open where the match is weak. Size values are once, few and many counts, or a class for expanded clones, and some rows have none.

J gene: TRBJ2-2
V gene: TRBV7-2
clone size: .
D gene: .
CDR3 protein: CASSSRRQLGSLELFF
CDR3 DNA: TGTGCCAGCAGCTCAAGACGGCAGCTAGGCTCTCTGGAGCTGTTTTTT

J gene: TRBJ1-3
V gene: TRBV10-3
clone size: .
D gene: .
CDR3 protein: CAISYQGNGNTIYF
CDR3 DNA: TGTGCCATCAGTTACCAAGGGAACGGAAACACCATATATTTT

J gene: TRBJ2-7
V gene: TRBV20-1
clone size: many
D gene: .
CDR3 protein: CSAVPYEQYF
CDR3 DNA: TGCAGTGCCGTACCCTACGAGCAGTACTTC

J gene: TRBJ2-5
V gene: TRBV14
clone size: .
D gene: .
CDR3 protein: CASSQGQARQETQYF
CDR3 DNA: TGTGCCAGCAGCCAAGGTCAAGCTCGCCAAGAGACCCAGTACTTC

J gene: TRBJ1-1
V gene: TRBV5-1
clone size: .
D gene: .
CDR3 protein: CASSLVSQINTEAFF
CDR3 DNA: TGCGCCAGCAGCTTGGTCAGTCAAATTAACACTGAAGCTTTCTTT

J gene: TRBJ1-6
V gene: TRBV20-1
clone size: many
D gene: TRBD1
CDR3 protein: CSARDRQGEDNSPLHF
CDR3 DNA: TGCAGTGCTAGAGATAGGCAGGGGGAAGATAATTCACCCCTCCACTTT

J gene: TRBJ2-5
V gene: TRBV2
clone size: few
D gene: .
CDR3 protein: CASIGLEETQYF
CDR3 DNA: TGTGCCAGCATCGGACTGGAAGAGACCCAGTACTTC

J gene: TRBJ1-2
V gene: TRBV29-1
clone size: many
D gene: .
CDR3 protein: CSVRGSYGYTF
CDR3 DNA: TGCAGCGTTAGAGGTAGCTATGGCTACACCTTC

J gene: TRBJ1-1
V gene: TRBV12-3/TRBV12-4
clone size: few
D gene: TRBD1
CDR3 protein: CASSRDRGRSAEAFF
CDR3 DNA: TGTGCCAGCAGTCGGGACAGGGGGCGGTCGGCTGAAGCTTTCTTT

J gene: TRBJ1-1
V gene: TRBV29-1
clone size: many
D gene: .
CDR3 protein: CSVETREGTEAFF
CDR3 DNA: TGCAGCGTTGAAACTAGGGAAGGGACTGAAGCTTTCTTT

J gene: TRBJ2-7
V gene: TRBV4-1
clone size: once
D gene: .
CDR3 protein: CASSQGQAGDEQYF
CDR3 DNA: TGCGCCAGCAGCCAAGGGCAGGCCGGGGACGAGCAGTACTTC

J gene: TRBJ2-7
V gene: TRBV20-1
clone size: few
D gene: .
CDR3 protein: CSARDPRDTAYEQYF
CDR3 DNA: TGCAGTGCTAGAGATCCCAGGGACACTGCCTACGAGCAGTACTTC

J gene: TRBJ2-7
V gene: TRBV2
clone size: .
D gene: TRBD2
CDR3 protein: CASRTGTSGSYEQYF
CDR3 DNA: TGTGCCAGCAGGACCGGGACTAGCGGTTCCTACGAGCAGTACTTC

J gene: TRBJ1-4
V gene: TRBV27
clone size: few
D gene: .
CDR3 protein: CASSWAEGEKLFF
CDR3 DNA: TGTGCCAGCAGTTGGGCGGAGGGTGAAAAACTGTTTTTT

J gene: TRBJ2-5
V gene: TRBV19
clone size: .
D gene: TRBD2
CDR3 protein: CAAGEWYF
CDR3 DNA: TGTGCCGCGGGGGAGTGGTACTTC

J gene: TRBJ1-2
V gene: TRBV10-3
clone size: .
D gene: .
CDR3 protein: CASKGQHYGYTF
CDR3 DNA: TGTGCCAGCAAAGGACAGCACTATGGCTACACCTTC

J gene: TRBJ1-2
V gene: TRBV7-9
clone size: many
D gene: .
CDR3 protein: CASSLPTNYGYTF
CDR3 DNA: TGTGCCAGCAGCCTGCCTACGAACTATGGCTACACCTTC

J gene: TRBJ1-5
V gene: TRBV19
clone size: many
D gene: .
CDR3 protein: CASTPGGGNQPQHF
CDR3 DNA: TGTGCCAGTACCCCTGGAGGGGGCAATCAGCCCCAGCATTTT

J gene: TRBJ2-6
V gene: TRBV6-6
clone size: .
D gene: .
CDR3 protein: CASSTKGYSGANVLTF
CDR3 DNA: TGTGCCAGCAGTACGAAGGGATACTCTGGGGCCAACGTCCTGACTTTC

J gene: TRBJ1-1
V gene: TRBV10-2
clone size: many
D gene: .
CDR3 protein: CASSALGTEAFF
CDR3 DNA: TGCGCCAGCAGTGCCCTGGGCACTGAAGCTTTCTTT

J gene: TRBJ2-7
V gene: TRBV9
clone size: .
D gene: .
CDR3 protein: CASSFGTPETYAYEQYF
CDR3 DNA: TGTGCCAGCAGCTTCGGGACACCCGAAACTTACGCCTACGAGCAGTACTTC

J gene: TRBJ1-1
V gene: TRBV12-3/TRBV12-4
clone size: .
D gene: .
CDR3 protein: CASRGRDLEAFF
CDR3 DNA: TGTGCCAGCCGTGGCAGGGACTTAGAAGCTTTCTTT

J gene: TRBJ1-1
V gene: TRBV10-1
clone size: many
D gene: .
CDR3 protein: CASSEPLFWGAFF
CDR3 DNA: TGCGCCAGCAGTGAGCCCCTGTTTTGGGGGGCTTTCTTT

J gene: TRBJ1-2
V gene: TRBV12-3/TRBV12-4
clone size: many
D gene: TRBD1
CDR3 protein: CASVGGGYGYTF
CDR3 DNA: TGTGCCAGCGTAGGGGGCGGCTATGGCTACACCTTC

J gene: TRBJ2-3
V gene: TRBV2
clone size: .
D gene: .
CDR3 protein: CASSEEGSTDTQYF
CDR3 DNA: TGTGCCAGCAGTGAAGAGGGGTCGACAGATACGCAGTATTTT

J gene: TRBJ2-7
V gene: TRBV19
clone size: once
D gene: TRBD1
CDR3 protein: CASSRGGTGAYEQYF
CDR3 DNA: TGTGCCAGTAGTAGGGGGGGGACAGGGGCCTACGAGCAGTACTTC